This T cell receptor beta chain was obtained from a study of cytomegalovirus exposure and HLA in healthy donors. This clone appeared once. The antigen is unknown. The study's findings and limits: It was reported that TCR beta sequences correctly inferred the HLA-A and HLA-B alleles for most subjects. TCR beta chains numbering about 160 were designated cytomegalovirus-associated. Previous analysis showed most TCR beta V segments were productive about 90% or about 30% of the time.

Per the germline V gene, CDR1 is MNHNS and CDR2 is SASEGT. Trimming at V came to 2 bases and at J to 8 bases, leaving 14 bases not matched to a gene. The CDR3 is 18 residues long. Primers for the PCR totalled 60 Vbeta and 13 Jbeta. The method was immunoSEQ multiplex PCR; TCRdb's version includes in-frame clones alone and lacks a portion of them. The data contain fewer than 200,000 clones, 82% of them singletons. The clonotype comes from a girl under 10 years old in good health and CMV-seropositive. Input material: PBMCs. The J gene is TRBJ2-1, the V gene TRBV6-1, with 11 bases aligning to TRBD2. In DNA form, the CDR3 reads TGTGCCAGCAGTGAATTCCTCTCTACTAGCGGGAGTAGGGATGAGCAGTTCTTC. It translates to CASSEFLSTSGSRDEQFF.